The 8 T cell receptor beta chains below come from one sample, sequenced in a study of blood T cell repertoires in COVID-19. Profiled with immunoSEQ multiplex PCR; TCRdb holds only in-frame clones, not every one. Of about 110,000 clones detected, over 65% appear once; the ten largest clones hold about 18%. Sequenced: peripheral blood. All receptors derive from a woman aged 55-75 years with acute or convalescent COVID-19.

The gene calls are TRBV7-2 and TRBJ2-3; D possibly corresponds to TRBD2 (6 bases). Germline-derived CDR1 and CDR2 are SGHTA and FQGNSA. The CDR3 runs 12 residues. V was pared by 4 bases and J by 7 bases, with 9 bases between. The CDR3 reads CASSSEGYTQYF. DNA of the CDR3: TGTGCCAGCAGCTCGGAGGGGTATACGCAGTATTTT.

This chain links TRBV6-1 with TRBJ1-2; 8 bases agree with TRBD1. Trimming took 4 bases from V and 4 from J; bases not matched to a gene: 14. The CDR3 extends over 17 amino acids. Germline V gene data show CDR1 as MNHNS and CDR2 as SASEGT. The CDR3 loop reads CASSGRSGGLVGYGYTF. The DNA of the CDR3 is TGTGCCAGCAGTGGAAGGTCAGGGGGCCTTGTCGGCTATGGCTACACCTTC.

The chain uses TRBV4-1 and TRBJ2-7, with D possibly matching TRBD2 (6 bases). The germline V gene has CDR1 MGHRA and CDR2 YSYEKL. Trimming took off 6 bases at V and 3 bases at J, with 18 bases between the two ends. There are 15 residues in the CDR3. The CDR3 DNA follows: TGCGCCAGCAGTCCTCCGGGAGCGACCGTCTACGAGCAGTACTTC. Translation: CASSPPGATVYEQYF.

V usage is TRBV3-1 (or the pseudogene TRBV3-2) and J usage is TRBJ2-1; 7 bases fit TRBD2. In germline, CDR1 is LGHDT, CDR2 YNNKEL (reference sequence). Trimming removed 1 base from V and 14 bases from J; junction bases left unmatched: 11. The CDR3 contains 14 residues. The CDR3 DNA follows: TGTGCCAGCAGCCAAGGCCTGGCCGGGGGACTAAAGTTCTTC. As protein: CASSQGLAGGLKFF.

V gene TRBV24-1 combines with J gene TRBJ1-2; unclear D gene. Germline V gene data show CDR1 as KGHDR and CDR2 as SFDVKD. V was shortened by 4 bases and J by 3 bases, with 11 bases between the two germline ends. This CDR3 spans 14 amino acids. CDR3 coding DNA: TGTGCCACCAGTGAGTGGTGGCTAGACTATGGCTACACCTTC. Residues: CATSEWWLDYGYTF.

The chain employs TRBV30 and TRBJ2-3, with D unresolved. Trimming pared 3 bases from V and 1 base from J, leaving 5 bases between. Germline V gene lookup returns CDR1 GTSNPN and CDR2 SVGIG (reference sequence). The CDR3 extends over 12 amino acids. The chain's CDR3 is CAWSFGTDTQYF. CDR3 sequence (DNA): TGTGCCTGGAGCTTTGGCACAGATACGCAGTATTTT.

The V gene is TRBV9, the J gene TRBJ2-7; no reliable D call. V was pared by 0 bases and J by 2 bases, with 12 bases between. CDR1 and CDR2 (germline): SGDLS, YYNGEE. There are 15 residues in the CDR3. The CDR3 is CASSVAPGSTYEQYF. The CDR3 DNA is TGTGCCAGCAGCGTAGCCCCGGGTTCGACCTACGAGCAGTACTTC.

This clone was observed a few times. The chain employs TRBV10-3 and TRBJ1-3; TRBD1 matches 8 bases. V was clipped by 6 bases and J by 8 bases; unmatched bases: 6. The germline V gene encodes CDR1 ENHRY and CDR2 SYGVKD. This CDR3 comprises 13 residues. CDR3 region: CAIREGQADTIYF. The CDR3 bases are TGTGCCATCAGAGAGGGACAGGCGGACACCATATATTTT.